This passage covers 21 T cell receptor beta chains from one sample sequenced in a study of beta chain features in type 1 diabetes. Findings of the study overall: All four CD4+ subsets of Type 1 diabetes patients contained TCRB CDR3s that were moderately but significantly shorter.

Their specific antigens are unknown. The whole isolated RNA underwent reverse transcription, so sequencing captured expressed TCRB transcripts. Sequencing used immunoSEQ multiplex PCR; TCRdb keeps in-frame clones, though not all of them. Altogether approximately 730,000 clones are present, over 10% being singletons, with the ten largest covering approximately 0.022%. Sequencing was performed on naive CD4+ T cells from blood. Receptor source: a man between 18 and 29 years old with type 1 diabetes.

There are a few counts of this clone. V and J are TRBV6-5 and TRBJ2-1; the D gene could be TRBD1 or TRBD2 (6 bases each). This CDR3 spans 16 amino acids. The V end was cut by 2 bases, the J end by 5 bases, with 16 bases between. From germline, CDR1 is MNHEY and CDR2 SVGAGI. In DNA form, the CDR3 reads TGTGCCAGCAGTTACGTCCCACGGGGGCCGGACAATGAGCAGTTCTTC. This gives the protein CASSYVPRGPDNEQFF.

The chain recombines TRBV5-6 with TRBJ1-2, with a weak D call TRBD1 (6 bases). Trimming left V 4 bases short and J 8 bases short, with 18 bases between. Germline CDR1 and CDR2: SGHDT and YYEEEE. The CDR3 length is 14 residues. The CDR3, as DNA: TGTGCCAGCAGCCCTGACAGGCCTAGCAGGGGCTACACCTTC. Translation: CASSPDRPSRGYTF.

CDR3 region: CASSLGGTSGPDNEQFF. The DNA of the CDR3 is TGTGCCAGCAGCTTAGGGGGGACTAGCGGTCCCGACAATGAGCAGTTCTTC. The chain uses TRBV7-2 and TRBJ2-1; 11 bases agree with TRBD2. The CDR3 is made up of 17 amino acids. In germline, CDR1 is SGHTA, CDR2 FQGNSA. V gave up 1 base and J gave up 5 bases; unmatched junction bases: 7.

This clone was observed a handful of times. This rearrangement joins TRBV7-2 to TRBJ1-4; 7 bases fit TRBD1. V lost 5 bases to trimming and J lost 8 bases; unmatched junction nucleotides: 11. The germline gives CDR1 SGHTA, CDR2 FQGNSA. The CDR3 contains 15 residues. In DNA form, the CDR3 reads TGTGCCAGCAGCCCCGGGAGGGGGCCTTGGGAAAAACTGTTTTTT. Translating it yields CASSPGRGPWEKLFF.

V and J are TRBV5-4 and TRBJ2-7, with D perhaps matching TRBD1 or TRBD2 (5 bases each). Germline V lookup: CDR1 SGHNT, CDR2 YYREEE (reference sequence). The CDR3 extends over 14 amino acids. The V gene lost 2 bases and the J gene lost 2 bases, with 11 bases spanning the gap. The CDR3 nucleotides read TGTGCCAGCAGCTTCCGGGACCGTACCTACGAGCAGTACTTC. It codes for CASSFRDRTYEQYF.

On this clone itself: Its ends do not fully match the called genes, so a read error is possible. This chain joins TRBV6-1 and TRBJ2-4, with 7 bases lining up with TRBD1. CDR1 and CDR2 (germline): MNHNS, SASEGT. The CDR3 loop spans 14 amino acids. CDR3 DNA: TGTGCCAGCAGTGAAGCGGGATGGGACAGCGACGCGCACTTC. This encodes CASSEAGWDSDAHF.

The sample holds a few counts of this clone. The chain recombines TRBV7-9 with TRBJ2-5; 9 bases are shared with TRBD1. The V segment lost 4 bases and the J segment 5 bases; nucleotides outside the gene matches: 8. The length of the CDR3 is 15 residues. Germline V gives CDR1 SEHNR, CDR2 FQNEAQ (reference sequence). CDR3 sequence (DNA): TGTGCCAGCAGCTGGACAGGGGATCCGGGGGAGACCCAGTACTTC. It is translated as CASSWTGDPGETQYF.

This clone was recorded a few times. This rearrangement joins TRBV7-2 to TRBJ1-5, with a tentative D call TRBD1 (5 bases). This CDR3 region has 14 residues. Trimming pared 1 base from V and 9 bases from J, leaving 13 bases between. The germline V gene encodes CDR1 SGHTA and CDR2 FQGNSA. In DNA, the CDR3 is TGTGCCAGCAGCTTAGTAGGAGGGGCGGCGCCCCAGCATTTT. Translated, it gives CASSLVGGAAPQHF.

The CDR3 loop reads CASSVGGLEDGYTF. CDR3 nucleotides: TGTGCCAGCAGCGTCGGGGGCTTGGAAGATGGCTACACCTTC. V is TRBV9 and J is TRBJ1-2, with D possibly matching TRBD1 (6 bases). V was clipped by 2 bases and J by 6 bases, with 14 bases between them. CDR3 length equals 14 residues. Per germline, CDR1 SGDLS and CDR2 YYNGEE.

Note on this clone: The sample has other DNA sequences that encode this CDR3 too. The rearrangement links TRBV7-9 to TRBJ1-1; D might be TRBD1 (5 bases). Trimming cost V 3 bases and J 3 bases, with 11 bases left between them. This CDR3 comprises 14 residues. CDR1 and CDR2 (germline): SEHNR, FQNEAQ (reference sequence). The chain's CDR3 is CASSLGTGDTEAFF. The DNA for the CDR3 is TGTGCCAGCAGCTTGGGGACCGGGGACACTGAAGCTTTCTTT.

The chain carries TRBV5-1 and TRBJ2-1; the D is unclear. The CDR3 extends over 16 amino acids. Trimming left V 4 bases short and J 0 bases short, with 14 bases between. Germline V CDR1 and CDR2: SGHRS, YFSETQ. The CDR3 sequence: CASSQGEPRSYNEQFF. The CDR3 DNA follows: TGCGCCAGCAGCCAAGGTGAACCACGCTCCTACAATGAGCAGTTCTTC.

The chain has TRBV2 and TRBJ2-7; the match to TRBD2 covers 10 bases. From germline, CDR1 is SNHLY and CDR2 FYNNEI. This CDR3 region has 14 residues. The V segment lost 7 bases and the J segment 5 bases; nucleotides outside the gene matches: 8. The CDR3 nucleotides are TGTGCCAGCAACCCCACTAGCGGGGAAAACGAGCAGTACTTC. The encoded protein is CASNPTSGENEQYF.

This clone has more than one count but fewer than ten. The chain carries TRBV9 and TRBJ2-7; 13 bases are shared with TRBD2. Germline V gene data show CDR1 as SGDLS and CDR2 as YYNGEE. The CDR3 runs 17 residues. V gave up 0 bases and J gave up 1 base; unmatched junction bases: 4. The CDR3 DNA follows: TGTGCCAGCAGCGTAGGGATGACTAGCGGGGGGTCCTACGAGCAGTACTTC. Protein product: CASSVGMTSGGSYEQYF.

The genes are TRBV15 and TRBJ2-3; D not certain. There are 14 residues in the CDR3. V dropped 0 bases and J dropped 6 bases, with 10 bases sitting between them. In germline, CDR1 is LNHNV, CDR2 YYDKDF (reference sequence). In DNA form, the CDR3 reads TGTGCCACCAGCAGAGATGTGAAGCGTGATACGCAGTATTTT. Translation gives CATSRDVKRDTQYF.

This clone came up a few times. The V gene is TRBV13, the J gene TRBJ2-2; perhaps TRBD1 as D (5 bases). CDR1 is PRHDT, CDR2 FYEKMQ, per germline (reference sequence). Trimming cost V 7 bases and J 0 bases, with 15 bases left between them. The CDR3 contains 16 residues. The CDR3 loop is CASTPAGPSNTGELFF. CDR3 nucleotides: TGTGCCAGCACTCCGGCAGGGCCTTCGAACACCGGGGAGCTGTTTTTT.

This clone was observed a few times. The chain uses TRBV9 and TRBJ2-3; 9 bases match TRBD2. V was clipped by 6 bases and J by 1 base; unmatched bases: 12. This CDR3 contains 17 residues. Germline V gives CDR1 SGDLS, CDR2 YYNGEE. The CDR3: CASTWEKRGACTDTQYF. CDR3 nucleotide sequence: TGTGCCAGCACCTGGGAAAAGCGGGGGGCCTGCACAGATACGCAGTATTTT.

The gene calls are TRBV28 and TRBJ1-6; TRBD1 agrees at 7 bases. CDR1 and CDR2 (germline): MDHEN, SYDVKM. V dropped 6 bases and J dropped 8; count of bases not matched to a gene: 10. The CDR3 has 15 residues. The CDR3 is CASSPNDRVHSPLHF. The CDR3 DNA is TGTGCCAGCAGCCCGAACGACAGGGTTCATTCACCCCTCCACTTT. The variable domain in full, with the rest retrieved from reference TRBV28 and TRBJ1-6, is DVKVTQSSRYLVKRTGEKVFLECVQDMDHENMFWYRQDPGLGLRLIYFSYDVKMKEKGDIPEGYSVSREKKERFSLILESASTNQTSMYLCASSPNDRVHSPLHFGNGTRLTVT.

DNA for the CDR3: TGTGCCAGCAGCTCCCAAGAGGGGTCCACTGAAGCTTTCTTT. This sequence encodes CASSSQEGSTEAFF. The J gene is TRBJ1-1, the V gene TRBV7-9; possible D gene TRBD1, 5 bases. This CDR3 contains 14 residues. Trimming removed 4 bases from V and 4 bases from J, with 13 bases in between. CDR1 SEHNR and CDR2 FQNEAQ come from the germline V gene (reference sequence).

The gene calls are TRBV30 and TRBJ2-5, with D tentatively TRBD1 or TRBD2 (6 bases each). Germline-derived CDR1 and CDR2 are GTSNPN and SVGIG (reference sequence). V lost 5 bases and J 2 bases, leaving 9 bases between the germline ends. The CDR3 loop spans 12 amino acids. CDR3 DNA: TGTGCCTGGTGGGGGGCTCAAGAGACCCAGTACTTC. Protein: CAWWGAQETQYF. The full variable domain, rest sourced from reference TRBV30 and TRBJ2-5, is SQTIHQWPATLVQPVGSPLSLECTVEGTSNPNLYWYRQAAGRGLQLLFYSVGIGQISSEVPQNLSASRPQDRQFILSSKKLLLSDSGFYLCAWWGAQETQYFGPGTRLLVL.

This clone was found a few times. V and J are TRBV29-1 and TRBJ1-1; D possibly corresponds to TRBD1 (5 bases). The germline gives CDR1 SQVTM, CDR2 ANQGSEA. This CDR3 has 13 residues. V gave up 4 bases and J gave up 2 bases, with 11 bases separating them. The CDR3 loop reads CSVVRGLNTEAFF. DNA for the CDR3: TGCAGCGTTGTGAGGGGCCTTAACACTGAAGCTTTCTTT.

The CDR3 is CAISKGVTDTQYF. The CDR3 DNA sequence: TGTGCCATCAGTAAGGGGGTTACAGATACGCAGTATTTT. The chain recombines TRBV10-3 with TRBJ2-3; possible D gene TRBD1, 6 bases. Germline V gene lookup returns CDR1 ENHRY and CDR2 SYGVKD. V gave up 5 bases and J gave up 3 bases, with 9 bases separating them. The length of the CDR3 is 13 residues.